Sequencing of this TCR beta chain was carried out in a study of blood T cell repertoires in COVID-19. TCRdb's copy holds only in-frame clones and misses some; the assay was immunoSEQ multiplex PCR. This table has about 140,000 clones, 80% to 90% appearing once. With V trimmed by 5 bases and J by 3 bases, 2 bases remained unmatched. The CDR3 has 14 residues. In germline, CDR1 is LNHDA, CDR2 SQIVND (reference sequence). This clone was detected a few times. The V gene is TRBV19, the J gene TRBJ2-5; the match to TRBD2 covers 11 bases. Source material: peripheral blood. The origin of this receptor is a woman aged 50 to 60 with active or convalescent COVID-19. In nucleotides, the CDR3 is TGTGCCAGTAGTCGGGGACTAGCGGAAGAGACCCAGTACTTC. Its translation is CASSRGLAEETQYF.